In its sample, the clone carrying this T cell receptor beta chain was seen many times. Its specificity is not known. This sample was taken from a study of CD8 T cells in ankylosing spondylitis. The CDR3 runs 14 residues. CDR1 is ENHRY and CDR2 is SYGVKD in the germline V gene. V gave up 2 bases and J gave up 4 bases, with 11 bases separating them. The study's findings and limits: A TCR beta motif made of 7 to 9 highly homologous variants seemed typical of ankylosing spondylitis blood. Previously reported in reactive arthritis synovial fluid and blood were some of the motif variants. Peripheral blood held disease-linked clones only at relatively low frequency, and these were CD8+. The study looked at matched synovial fluid samples from ankylosing spondylitis patients. Disease-linked clones were reported to be significantly enriched there.

Library preparation for TCR beta used quantitative 5'-RACE with molecular barcodes. TCRdb reprocessed the 5' RACE reads with MiXCR, giving one entry per CDR3 protein. Seen here are 500,000 or so distinct CDR3 sequences, roughly 5% observed once, and the top ten hold roughly 3.5%. J is TRBJ1-2 and V is TRBV10-3, with D perhaps matching TRBD1 (6 bases). The sequence came from a male donor with ankylosing spondylitis. The sample was blood, either unsorted or a sorted T cell fraction (not recorded which). Here the CDR3 reads CAISETGFAYGYTF. Here the CDR3 DNA reads TGTGCCATCAGTGAGACAGGGTTCGCCTATGGCTACACCTTC.